The 2 T cell receptor beta chains presented below share a single source sample, sequenced in a study of T cell responses to AZD1222 COVID-19 vaccine (dated by TCRdb to the early 2020s). Per the publication, the time point label means: about 28 days (+/-7) after the second vaccine dose. The method was the immunoSEQ multiplex PCR assay. TCRdb limited this immuneACCESS table to in-frame rearrangements with V and J called. A share of clones is missing; checked studies link under half to unresolved V genes, and the rest is unexplained. This sample is represented by 90,000 to 120,000 clones; about 89% of them were singletons. The leading ten clones occupy roughly 6% of the sample. Here the sequenced sample was peripheral blood, taken 28 days after the second AZD1222 dose. The receptors were gathered from an adult who received the AZD1222 COVID-19 vaccine.

The chain couples TRBV28 to TRBJ1-1; D is undetermined. Germline V lookup: CDR1 MDHEN, CDR2 SYDVKM. The CDR3 length is 11 residues. The V end lost 3 bases, the J end lost 6 bases, and 5 bases lay between the germline ends. CDR3: CASSLRAEAFF. The CDR3 coding sequence is TGTGCCAGCAGTTTGCGCGCTGAAGCTTTCTTT.

The chain carries TRBV5-1 and TRBJ2-5, with D perhaps matching TRBD2 (7 bases). Per germline, CDR1 SGHRS and CDR2 YFSETQ. This CDR3 is built from 14 residues. Trimming removed 4 bases at V and 1 base at J, with 11 bases between. The CDR3 sequence: CASSTRGRQETQYF. Here the CDR3 DNA reads TGCGCCAGCAGCACGCGGGGGCGCCAAGAGACCCAGTACTTC.